These 21 T cell receptor beta chains originate from one sample sequenced in a study of persistence of HIV-infected CD4 T cells. Lysates of CMV-infected fibroblasts at about 10 ug/mL stimulated these cells. Memory cells lacking CD40L and CD69 with high CD45RO were sorted. These receptors lack a known antigen. This was the immunoSEQ version 4 assay in survey mode. The table came from immunoSEQ multiplex PCR; TCRdb's copy has only in-frame clones and leaves some out. The sample contains 45,000 to 55,000 clones, approximately 72% of which appear only once. The sequenced sample was CD4+ T cells sorted from PBMCs after roughly 18-hour stimulation, obtained from a patient who received antiretroviral therapy. The receptors originated from an adult man with HIV who was CMV-seropositive.

The rearrangement links TRBV30 to TRBJ1-1; D gene uncertain. The CDR3 is 13 residues long. CDR1 GTSNPN and CDR2 SVGIG come from the germline V gene (reference sequence). V was cut by 3 bases and J by 1 base, with 9 bases left in between. CDR3 amino acids: CAWRQRGNTEAFF. Here the CDR3 DNA reads TGTGCCTGGAGGCAGCGGGGGAACACTGAAGCTTTCTTT.

The rearrangement links TRBV10-3 to TRBJ2-1, with D possibly being TRBD2 (6 bases). The length of the CDR3 is 14 residues. V was shortened by 3 bases and J by 9 bases, with 15 bases between the two germline ends. In germline, CDR1 is ENHRY, CDR2 SYGVKD. CDR3 amino acids: CAISDVAGRREQFF. The CDR3 DNA reads TGTGCCATCAGTGACGTTGCGGGAAGGCGTGAGCAGTTCTTC.

The chain combines TRBV6-5 with TRBJ2-1; 9 bases line up with TRBD2. Germline-derived CDR1 and CDR2 are MNHEY and SVGAGI. V was clipped by 2 bases and J by 8 bases; unmatched bases: 7. CDR3 length: 15 amino acids. The DNA of the CDR3 is TGTGCCAGCAGTTACGGTGCGGGAGGGCCCCATGAGCAGTTCTTC. Its protein is CASSYGAGGPHEQFF.

The chain combines TRBV2 with TRBJ1-3; 9 positions match TRBD1. V was pared by 8 bases and J by 0 bases, with 8 bases of the junction left unmatched. The CDR3 runs to 16 residues. The germline gives CDR1 SNHLY, CDR2 FYNNEI. This CDR3 reads CASGRDRAYSGNTIYF. CDR3 DNA sequence: TGTGCCAGCGGCCGGGACAGGGCCTACTCTGGAAACACCATATATTTT.

V and J are TRBV19 and TRBJ2-1, with 10 nucleotides matching TRBD1. The CDR3 consists of 14 residues. V lost 4 bases to trimming and J lost 8 bases; unmatched junction nucleotides: 5. The germline V gene encodes CDR1 LNHDA and CDR2 SQIVND (reference sequence). This chain's CDR3 is CASSKTGTGDEQFF. The CDR3 DNA sequence: TGTGCCAGTAGTAAAACCGGGACAGGGGATGAGCAGTTCTTC.

The chain joins TRBV11-1 to TRBJ1-1; D not resolved. CDR3 length equals 13 residues. Per germline, CDR1 SGHAT and CDR2 FQDESV (reference sequence). Trimming cost V 5 bases and J 3 bases, with 10 bases left between them. The CDR3 region is CASSPQRDTEAFF. Here the CDR3 DNA reads TGTGCCAGCAGCCCCCAGAGAGACACTGAAGCTTTCTTT.

The sample holds a few counts of this clone. The gene calls are TRBV27 and TRBJ2-2, with 11 positions matching TRBD2. Germline values: CDR1 MNHEY, CDR2 SMNVEV (reference sequence). The CDR3 has 14 residues. Trimming at V came to 8 bases and at J to 7 bases, leaving 6 bases not matched to a gene. For the CDR3, the DNA is TGTGCCAGCGGTAGCGGGAGGGCCTTCGGGGAGCTGTTTTTT. Its protein is CASGSGRAFGELFF.

The rearrangement joins TRBV2 to TRBJ1-2, with D perhaps matching TRBD1 (6 bases). The V end was cut by 3 bases, the J end by 2 bases, with 10 bases between. CDR1 is SNHLY and CDR2 is FYNNEI in the germline V gene. The CDR3 contains 14 residues. CDR3 nucleotides: TGTGCCAGCAGTGAGCAGGGGCTAAACTATGGCTACACCTTC. This sequence encodes CASSEQGLNYGYTF.

The rearrangement links TRBV5-1 to TRBJ1-1; D is ambiguous. Per the germline V gene, CDR1 is SGHRS and CDR2 is YFSETQ. Deletions cut 3 bases from V and 6 bases from J, with 12 bases between. The CDR3 is 13 residues long. The chain's CDR3 is CASSSLGISEAFF. The CDR3 bases are TGCGCCAGCAGCTCCCTAGGGATTTCTGAAGCTTTCTTT. The full variable domain, in which reference TRBV5-1 and TRBJ1-1 provide the parts outside the CDR3, is KAGVTQTPRYLIKTRGQQVTLSCSPISGHRSVSWYQQTPGQGLQFLFEYFSETQRNKGNFPGRFSGRQFSNSRSEMNVSTLELGDSALYLCASSSLGISEAFFGQGTRLTVV.

V gene TRBV12-5 combines with J gene TRBJ2-1, with D possibly being TRBD2 (5 bases). The CDR3 extends over 16 amino acids. Germline values: CDR1 LGHNT, CDR2 FRNRAP. Trimming pared 0 bases from V and 0 bases from J, leaving 9 bases between. CDR3 loop: CASGLVVGSSYNEQFF. CDR3 nucleotides: TGTGCTAGTGGTTTGGTAGTGGGGAGCTCCTACAATGAGCAGTTCTTC.

The V call is TRBV21-1, the J call TRBJ2-6; TRBD2 is the table's D call and was not checked against the DNA. TRBV21-1 is given as a pseudogene. The CDR3 is 18 residues long. This chain's CDR3 is CASPKGEGGSSGANVLTF. The DNA of the CDR3 is TGTGCCAGCCCCAAAGGGGAGGGCGGTTCCTCTGGGGCCAACGTCCTGACTTTC.

The chain joins TRBV9 to TRBJ2-2; TRBD2 might be the D (5 bases). The germline V gene encodes CDR1 SGDLS and CDR2 YYNGEE. Trimming removed 4 bases at V and 4 bases at J, with 14 bases between. This CDR3 has 15 residues. The CDR3 DNA reads TGTGCCAGCAGCTCCATTCTAGCATCCACCGGGGAGCTGTTTTTT. Amino acids: CASSSILASTGELFF.

The rearrangement links TRBV7-9 to TRBJ2-5, with 9 bases lining up with TRBD1. V was clipped by 5 bases and J by 5 bases; unmatched bases: 9. The V gene's germline CDR1 is SEHNR and CDR2 FQNEAQ (reference sequence). The CDR3 is made up of 15 amino acids. CDR3: CASSRIHRGRETQYF. The CDR3 DNA follows: TGTGCCAGCAGCCGAATTCACAGGGGGCGCGAGACCCAGTACTTC.

The V and J genes are TRBV27 and TRBJ2-7; D might be TRBD1 or TRBD2, each matching 5 bases. V dropped 3 bases and J dropped 2 bases, with 17 bases sitting between them. The germline gives CDR1 MNHEY, CDR2 SMNVEV (reference sequence). The CDR3 consists of 16 residues. This CDR3 is CASSFHDSGRAYEQYF. In DNA, the CDR3 is TGTGCCAGCAGTTTCCACGACTCAGGGAGAGCCTACGAGCAGTACTTC.

This clone was seen once. V usage is TRBV3-1 (or the pseudogene TRBV3-2) and J usage is TRBJ2-1; the D is unclear. Germline V gives CDR1 LGHDT, CDR2 YNNKEL (reference sequence). The V gene lost 0 bases and the J gene lost 4 bases, with 4 bases spanning the gap. This CDR3 has 13 amino acids. The CDR3 nucleotides are TGTGCCAGCAGCCAAGAACGGTACAATGAGCAGTTCTTC. Its translation is CASSQERYNEQFF.

The chain employs TRBV7-8 and TRBJ2-1; 8 bases are a match to TRBD2. Germline V gene data show CDR1 as SGHVS and CDR2 as FQNEAQ. The CDR3 consists of 17 residues. V shed 0 bases, J shed 8 bases, and the junction held 12 bases outside the gene matches. CDR3: CASSLAHGVAGSYEQFF. CDR3 nucleotides: TGTGCCAGCAGCTTAGCCCATGGGGTAGCGGGGTCGTATGAGCAGTTCTTC.

The chain joins TRBV19 to TRBJ2-2; the D is unclear. The length of the CDR3 is 14 residues. Germline CDR1 and CDR2: LNHDA and SQIVND (reference sequence). V was pared by 1 base and J by 6 bases, with 9 bases between. Here the CDR3 DNA reads TGTGCCAGTAGTATAGTTCCAACAGCCGGGGAGCTGTTTTTT. Its protein is CASSIVPTAGELFF.

The chain combines TRBV10-3 with TRBJ1-1, with D possibly matching TRBD1 (5 bases). V lost 7 bases and J lost 2, with 8 bases in between. Germline values: CDR1 ENHRY, CDR2 SYGVKD. There are 12 residues in the CDR3. CDR3 bases: TGTGCCATCAATCAGGGTAACACTGAAGCTTTCTTT. This gives the protein CAINQGNTEAFF.

The V gene is TRBV6-4, the J gene TRBJ1-4; D is undetermined. The germline CDR1 and CDR2 sequences are MRHNA and SNTAGT. V was cut by 6 bases and J by 8 bases, with 13 bases left in between. The CDR3 has 13 residues. Here the CDR3 DNA reads TGTGCCAGCAGCGCTTCCACGGGAGAAAAACTGTTTTTT. This codes for CASSASTGEKLFF.

A few counts support this clone. The rearrangement links TRBV6-5 to TRBJ1-2, with 7 bases fitting TRBD1. The V gene end was trimmed by 9 bases and the J gene end by 7 bases; junction bases not matched to a gene: 14. This CDR3 has 14 amino acids. Germline V CDR1 and CDR2: MNHEY, SVGAGI. DNA for the CDR3: TGTGCCAGGGCAGCAGGGGGGGGAAGGGCTGGCTACACCTTC. Protein: CARAAGGGRAGYTF.

The chain is built from TRBV19 and TRBJ2-7, with a tentative D call TRBD2 (6 bases). The ends were cut back, 5 bases at V and 3 bases at J, with 20 bases in the middle. Germline V gene lookup returns CDR1 LNHDA and CDR2 SQIVND (reference sequence). The CDR3 spans 16 residues. DNA for the CDR3: TGTGCCAGTAGTCCCACCGGTATGGGGGGACGCTACGAGCAGTACTTC. Translated, it gives CASSPTGMGGRYEQYF.